Presented here are 5 T cell receptor beta chains from one specimen sequenced in a study of graft-versus-host responses after intestinal transplantation. Sequenced by immunoSEQ multiplex PCR; TCRdb stores in-frame clones only, minus some. The sample has tens of thousands of clones, roughly 90% seen once; the top ten hold over 0.4%. Antigens for these TCRs are unknown. The starting material was unstimulated CD8+ T cells sorted from spleen or lymph node cells, obtained before intestinal transplant. The receptors were gathered from a human donor who received an intestinal transplant.

This chain links TRBV6-5 with TRBJ1-1; 10 nucleotides match TRBD1. Germline CDR1 reads MNHEY; CDR2 reads SVGAGI. This CDR3 comprises 13 residues. With V trimmed by 8 bases and J by 4 bases, 4 bases remained unmatched. The DNA for the CDR3 is TGTGCCAGCGGGGACAGGGGAGCCACTGAAGCTTTCTTT. Protein sequence: CASGDRGATEAFF.

The J gene is TRBJ2-7, the V gene TRBV19; D may be TRBD2 (6 bases). The CDR3 totals 15 residues. V gave up 3 bases and J gave up 1 base, with 13 bases separating them. Per germline, CDR1 LNHDA and CDR2 SQIVND (reference sequence). The CDR3 nucleotides are TGTGCCAGTAGTATCAGCGGGTCCATTTCCTACGAGCAGTACTTC. Its protein is CASSISGSISYEQYF.

The V gene is TRBV15, the J gene TRBJ2-1; perhaps TRBD2 as D (6 bases). Looked up from germline, CDR1 is LNHNV and CDR2 is YYDKDF (reference sequence). The V end was cut by 5 bases, the J end by 8 bases, with 22 bases between. CDR3 size: 16 residues. This CDR3 reads CATSERRDSTDHEQFF. The CDR3 DNA is TGTGCCACCAGCGAGAGAAGGGACTCGACGGACCATGAGCAGTTCTTC.

V and J are TRBV6-5 and TRBJ2-7; D may be TRBD2 (5 bases). Germline V gene sequence: CDR1 MNHEY, CDR2 SVGAGI. The CDR3 sequence is 13 residues long. The ends were cut back, 4 bases at V and 5 bases at J, with 12 bases in the middle. The CDR3 DNA sequence: TGTGCCAGCAGTTCCCCGGGGAGCCACGAGCAGTACTTC. As protein: CASSSPGSHEQYF.

As DNA, the CDR3 is TGTGCCAGCAGTTTGGGGGGAGAAGAGCAGTACTTC. Its protein product is CASSLGGEEQYF. The gene calls are TRBV28 and TRBJ2-7; perhaps TRBD2 as D (6 bases). Per the germline V gene, CDR1 is MDHEN and CDR2 is SYDVKM. V was cut by 3 bases and J by 7 bases, with 10 bases left in between. The CDR3 totals 12 residues.